This T cell receptor beta chain was obtained from a study of blood T cell repertoires in COVID-19. Here immunoSEQ multiplex PCR was the method, and the copy in TCRdb shows in-frame clones only, minus some. The sample lists a few hundred thousand clones, about 80% occurring once. The sample was PBMCs or T cells enriched from blood (not recorded which). The clonotype comes from a man aged 45 to 65 who had recovered from COVID-19.

This chain's CDR3 is CASSSDGDISPLHF. The CDR3, as DNA: TGTGCCAGCAGTTCCGACGGAGATATTTCACCCCTCCACTTT. The chain combines TRBV27 with TRBJ1-6; D uncertain. The V and J ends lost 4 bases and 9 bases respectively, with 13 bases between them. This CDR3 spans 14 amino acids. Germline V gives CDR1 MNHEY, CDR2 SMNVEV (reference sequence).